Below are 18 T cell receptor beta chains sequenced from a single sample in a study of regulatory T cells in long-lasting Graves disease (dated by TCRdb to the early 2020s). This specimen's time point label, per the study, means: persistent/refractory GD, antithyroid drugs over 5 years with positive TRAb. For both TCR sequencing and RNA sequencing, RNA was extracted from PBMCs using TRIzol. Library preparation employed multiplex PCR. The instrument given in TCRdb is Illumina HiSeq 4000. To build TCR beta libraries, CDR3 regions were amplified by Arm-PCR using iRepertoire HTBI primers. TCRdb's own reprocessing of the public reads used fastp at Q25 and MiXCR and kept productive beta chains. Each entry is one CDR3 protein sequence, shown with its most common DNA and genes. This sample comprises 400,000 to 500,000 distinct CDR3 sequences, 22% of them detected only once. The ten top clones hold about an eighth of the sample.

Here the sequenced sample was peripheral blood mononuclear cells (PBMCs), taken when the disease was refractory, from a patient treated with antithyroid drugs. Every receptor here comes from a female donor with Graves disease.

About this clonotype itself: This clone may be a read error of a much larger clone one base away. The rearrangement uses TRBV2 and TRBJ2-1; D is undetermined. Germline assignment: CDR1 SNHLY and CDR2 FYNNEI. The V end lost 6 bases, the J end lost 8 bases, and 20 bases lay between the germline ends. The CDR3 sequence is 15 residues long. CDR3 bases: TGTGCCAGCAGATTTAGGTCGTCCTCGCACGATGAGCAGTTCTTC. Its translation: CASRFRSSSHDEQFF.

This clonotype was counted ten times or more. V gene TRBV7-8 combines with J gene TRBJ1-1; 7 bases map to TRBD1. Germline values: CDR1 SGHVS, CDR2 FQNEAQ. Trimming removed 1 base from V and 11 bases from J; junction bases left unmatched: 4. The CDR3 loop spans 12 amino acids. The CDR3 reads CASSLDRGRAFF. The CDR3 DNA is TGTGCCAGCAGCTTAGACAGGGGACGTGCTTTCTTT.

This clonotype has just a few counts. The V gene is TRBV6-2 or TRBV6-3, the J gene TRBJ1-4; D is unclear. Germline CDR1 and CDR2: MNHEY and SVGEGT. CDR3 length: 13 residues. Trimming took 8 bases from V and 8 from J, leaving 15 bases between them. The CDR3 DNA reads as TGTGCCAGCGGGGATAAGAGGGAAGAAAAACTGTTTTTT. Encoded protein: CASGDKREEKLFF.

This clonotype came up once. A read error may be the cause here, since a much bigger clone is one base away. The conserved phenylalanine or tryptophan normally closing the CDR3 is absent here, so this likely arose from a read error. The rearrangement links TRBV6-2 or TRBV6-3 to TRBJ1-1; 9 nucleotides line up with TRBD1. The V gene's germline CDR1 is MNHEY and CDR2 SVGEGT. The CDR3 is made up of 14 amino acids. Germline trimming cut 5 bases from V and 6 bases from J; bases unmatched to any gene: 7. The DNA of the CDR3 is TGTGCCAGCAGTCCGGGACAGGGATTCGCTGAAGCTTTCCTT. It translates to CASSPGQGFAEAFL.

This clonotype was counted many times. V usage is TRBV12-3 or TRBV12-4 and J usage is TRBJ2-2; D is unclear. The CDR3 loop spans 15 amino acids. V gave up 6 bases and J gave up 6 bases, with 17 bases separating them. The DNA of the CDR3 is TGTGCCAGCAGCCCCGGAGTAATTAGCTCCGGGGAGCTGTTTTTT. Its translation is CASSPGVISSGELFF.

This clonotype was picked up many times. The genes are TRBV12-3 or TRBV12-4 and TRBJ1-1; no definite D call. Trimming pared 5 bases from V and 6 bases from J, leaving 10 bases between. There are 12 residues in the CDR3. The CDR3: CASSRYVPEAFF. CDR3 nucleotide sequence: TGTGCCAGCAGTAGATACGTCCCTGAAGCTTTCTTT.

This chain joins TRBV19 and TRBJ1-3; D unclear. The V gene's germline CDR1 is LNHDA and CDR2 SQIVND (reference sequence). V lost 7 bases and J 0 bases, leaving 10 bases between the germline ends. The length of the CDR3 is 14 residues. CDR3 residues: CASKTQSSGNTIYF. In nucleotides, the CDR3 is TGTGCCAGTAAGACTCAGAGCTCTGGAAACACCATATATTTT.

Many counts were recorded for this clonotype. The rearrangement joins TRBV11-2 to TRBJ1-1; perhaps TRBD1 as D (5 bases). The CDR3 covers 15 residues. Germline V gives CDR1 SGHAT, CDR2 FQNNGV. Deletions cut 0 bases from V and 0 bases from J, with 8 bases between. CDR3 amino acids: CASSLDRVMNTEAFF. CDR3 sequence (DNA): TGTGCCAGCAGCTTAGACAGGGTAATGAACACTGAAGCTTTCTTT.

In the case of this clonotype: At one boundary the junction diverges from the germline segment, which might be a read error. The chain links TRBV12-3 or TRBV12-4 to TRBJ2-2, with TRBD2 matching 8 bases. There are 17 residues in the CDR3. Here the CDR3 DNA reads TGTGCCGGCAGTTTAGTGTCCGGGAGGGCCCTCGCCGGGGAGCTGTTTTTT. Residues: CAGSLVSGRALAGELFF.

This clonotype was recorded at least ten times. The chain recombines TRBV2 with TRBJ2-5; D is perhaps TRBD1 (5 bases). V was cut by 5 bases and J by 3 bases, with 10 bases left in between. Germline V gene data show CDR1 as SNHLY and CDR2 as FYNNEI. This CDR3 comprises 13 residues. The CDR3 nucleotides are TGTGCCAGCAGTCAGGGTAGGAAAGAGACCCAGTACTTC. It is translated as CASSQGRKETQYF.

Comments on this clonotype: Germline and junction disagree at one end, which may indicate a read error. The chain has TRBV18 and TRBJ1-1; tentatively, D is TRBD1 (6 bases). Germline lookup yields CDR1 KGHSH and CDR2 LQKENI. This CDR3 spans 13 amino acids. The DNA for the CDR3 is TGTGCCAGCTTGACCGAGGGAGGACAGTCCATTCATTTT. This sequence encodes CASLTEGGQSIHF.

The sample holds many counts of this clonotype. This chain joins TRBV2 and TRBJ2-7, with D possibly being TRBD2 (5 bases). This CDR3 has 13 amino acids. Trimming shortened V by 2 bases and J by 3 bases, and 8 bases separated the two germline ends. Per the germline V gene, CDR1 is SNHLY and CDR2 is FYNNEI. The CDR3 loop is CASSERDNYEQYF. CDR3 in DNA: TGTGCCAGCAGTGAACGGGATAACTACGAGCAGTACTTC.

The rearrangement uses TRBV7-9 and TRBJ1-1, with D uncertain. This CDR3 spans 18 amino acids. Trimming pared 5 bases from V and 4 bases from J, leaving 26 bases between. CDR1 and CDR2 (germline): SEHNR, FQNEAQ (reference sequence). The CDR3 nucleotides are TGTGCCAGCAGCCCATTAAGGGCGCAACCCCTAAAAACCACTGAAGCTTTCTTT. Amino acids: CASSPLRAQPLKTTEAFF. The complete variable domain, with remaining parts taken from reference TRBV7-9 and TRBJ1-1, reads DTGVSQNPRHKITKRGQNVTFRCDPISEHNRLYWYRQTLGQGPEFLTYFQNEAQLEKSRLLSDRFSAERPKGSFSTLEIQRTEQGDSAMYLCASSPLRAQPLKTTEAFFGQGTRLTVV.

V is TRBV4-2 and J is TRBJ2-5, with 15 bases aligning to TRBD2. The CDR3 covers 17 residues. Losses at the gene ends were 4 bases for V and 6 bases for J; bases not matched to a gene: 9. Per germline, CDR1 LGHNA and CDR2 YNFKEQ. CDR3 sequence reads: CASSPRTSGGVFKTQYF. CDR3 DNA: TGTGCCAGCAGCCCCCGGACTAGCGGGGGGGTTTTTAAGACCCAGTACTTC.

This clonotype was counted at least ten times. The chain joins TRBV12-5 to TRBJ2-2; D remains ambiguous. This CDR3 is 15 amino acids long. Trimming pared 5 bases from V and 2 bases from J, leaving 12 bases between. The V gene's germline CDR1 is LGHNT and CDR2 FRNRAP. In DNA form, the CDR3 reads TGTGCTAGTGGTGAGGACCGATTAAACACCGGGGAGCTGTTTTTT. It is translated as CASGEDRLNTGELFF.

Only a few counts were recorded for this clonotype. The V call is TRBV6-1, the J call TRBJ2-7; tentative D call: TRBD2 (6 bases). Germline V CDR1 and CDR2: MNHNS, SASEGT. V shed 7 bases and J shed 5 bases, with 9 bases lying between them. The CDR3 consists of 11 residues. CDR3 loop: CASKRAHEQYF. The CDR3 nucleotides read TGTGCCAGCAAGCGGGCCCACGAGCAGTACTTC.

This rearrangement joins TRBV6-1 to TRBJ1-2; D unresolved. CDR1 MNHNS and CDR2 SASEGT come from the germline V gene. Trimming cost V 7 bases and J 3 bases, with 15 bases left between them. The length of the CDR3 is 14 residues. The CDR3 sequence is CASTDTPAYYGYTF. The DNA of the CDR3 is TGTGCCAGCACCGACACCCCCGCCTACTATGGCTACACCTTC.

The chain combines TRBV29-1 with TRBJ2-6; the D gene could be TRBD1 or TRBD2 (5 bases each). Trimming pared 0 bases from V and 0 bases from J, leaving 18 bases between. The germline V gene has CDR1 SQVTM and CDR2 ANQGSEA. This CDR3 comprises 19 residues. As DNA, the CDR3 is TGCAGCGTTGAAGATCCCGACAGAGGGAACTCCTCTGGGGCCAACGTCCTGACTTTC. Residues: CSVEDPDRGNSSGANVLTF.